The next 13 T cell receptor beta chains were all read from a single sample in a study of T cells in Graves' hyperthyroidism and ophthalmopathy. Researchers took RNA transcripts and amplified the TCR beta CDR3 regions from them. HTBI primers were used for first-round RT-PCR of the TCR CDR3. TCRdb re-analysed the multiplex PCR reads in MiXCR, keeping a single row per CDR3 protein. The table has a few hundred thousand distinct CDR3 sequences, around 13% seen once. Specimen: blood. Every receptor here comes from a woman in her late teens or twenties with Graves' hyperthyroidism.

In its sample, this clonotype was seen a few times. The chain couples TRBV29-1 to TRBJ2-1; no firm D call. CDR1 is SQVTM, CDR2 ANQGSEA, per germline. CDR3 length equals 16 residues. V shed 1 base and J shed 0 bases, with 13 bases lying between them. This CDR3 is CSVEGRQASSYNEQFF. CDR3 in DNA: TGCAGCGTTGAAGGGCGTCAGGCGAGCTCCTACAATGAGCAGTTCTTC.

This clonotype was seen more than once but under ten times. The DNA of the CDR3 is TGTGCCAGCAGCTTATTGGGGTCGGGCAATCAGCCCCAGCATTTT. Protein sequence: CASSLLGSGNQPQHF. V is TRBV11-2 and J is TRBJ1-5; D ambiguous. V shed 2 bases and J shed 2 bases, with 10 bases lying between them. Germline lookup yields CDR1 SGHAT and CDR2 FQNNGV. CDR3 length: 15 residues. Combining the CDR3 with reference TRBV11-2 and TRBJ1-5 gives the whole variable domain EAGVAQSPRYKIIEKRQSVAFWCNPISGHATLYWYQQILGQGPKLLIQFQNNGVVDDSQLPKDRFSAERLKGVDSTLKIQPAKLEDSAVYLCASSLLGSGNQPQHFGDGTRLSIL.

This clonotype has a count of ten or more. CDR3 nucleotide sequence: TGTGCCAGCAGCCCCGGGACACGCCGTTGGCATGAGCAGTTCTTC. It specifies CASSPGTRRWHEQFF. The gene calls are TRBV28 and TRBJ2-1, with D perhaps matching TRBD1 (6 bases). The germline gives CDR1 MDHEN, CDR2 SYDVKM. CDR3 length: 15 residues. V shed 6 bases and J shed 8 bases, with 20 bases lying between them.

This clonotype has ten or more counts. This chain joins TRBV28 and TRBJ1-1; no clear D. The germline gives CDR1 MDHEN, CDR2 SYDVKM. V was cut by 2 bases and J by 1 base, with 14 bases left in between. This CDR3 has 16 amino acids. CDR3 region: CASSLMGTVWNTEAFF. CDR3 DNA: TGTGCCAGCAGTTTAATGGGCACGGTGTGGAACACTGAAGCTTTCTTT.

The CDR3: CASSLGGGGRLANYGYTF. The CDR3 DNA is TGTGCCAGCAGTTTAGGAGGCGGGGGCAGGTTAGCTAACTATGGCTACACCTTC. The chain uses TRBV28 and TRBJ1-2; the D gene is possibly TRBD1 (6 bases). Germline loops: CDR1 MDHEN, CDR2 SYDVKM. The CDR3 runs to 18 residues. Trimming cost V 2 bases and J 0 bases, with 19 bases left between them.

This clonotype has more than one count but fewer than ten. The V gene is TRBV27, the J gene TRBJ1-3, with a weak D call TRBD1 (6 bases). Germline assignment: CDR1 MNHEY and CDR2 SMNVEV (reference sequence). Trimming left V 0 bases short and J 3 bases short, with 9 bases between. The CDR3 length is 15 residues. CDR3 DNA sequence: TGTGCCAGCAGTTTATCGGGGGCTGGTGGAAACACCATATATTTT. Translating gives CASSLSGAGGNTIYF.

This clonotype was observed at least ten times. The genes are TRBV7-9 and TRBJ1-1, with D possibly TRBD1 on 6 matching bases. Germline values: CDR1 SEHNR, CDR2 FQNEAQ (reference sequence). Trimming took off 5 bases at V and 10 bases at J, with 14 bases between the two ends. The CDR3 spans 12 residues. CDR3 residues: CASSREGGGAFF. DNA for the CDR3: TGTGCCAGCAGCCGAGAGGGGGGTGGAGCTTTCTTT.

In the case of this clonotype: This may arise from a read error, as a much more abundant clone is one base away. The chain recombines TRBV27 with TRBJ2-7; 8 positions agree with TRBD2. This CDR3 contains 16 residues. Germline assignment: CDR1 MNHEY and CDR2 SMNVEV (reference sequence). V dropped 10 bases and J dropped 3; count of bases not matched to a gene: 17. CDR3: CAIDLRPGGFFYEQYF. The CDR3 nucleotides are TGTGCCATCGATCTGCGGCCGGGAGGGTTCTTCTACGAGCAGTACTTC.

There are many counts of this clonotype. The chain links TRBV7-6 to TRBJ2-3, with D perhaps matching TRBD2 (6 bases). From germline, CDR1 is SGHVS and CDR2 FNYEAQ. Trimming stripped 1 base from V and 0 bases from J, with 14 bases between. CDR3 length equals 17 residues. The DNA for the CDR3 is TGTGCCAGCAGCTTAGACCATCCCGCGGGAAGCACAGATACGCAGTATTTT. Protein sequence: CASSLDHPAGSTDTQYF.

This clonotype was picked up many times. V gene TRBV11-2 combines with J gene TRBJ2-3; TRBD2 matches 10 bases. With V trimmed by 5 bases and J by 4 bases, 6 bases remained unmatched. This CDR3 has 15 residues. Germline V gene sequence: CDR1 SGHAT, CDR2 FQNNGV. DNA of the CDR3: TGTGCCAGCAGCCGAGCGGGAGGGGGGTCAGATACGCAGTATTTT. Its protein is CASSRAGGGSDTQYF.

This clonotype was counted at least ten times. The rearrangement joins TRBV12-3 or TRBV12-4 to TRBJ1-5; D is perhaps TRBD1 (6 bases). Trimming left V 8 bases short and J 5 bases short, with 19 bases between. The length of the CDR3 is 15 residues. CDR3 bases: TGTGCCAGCGCAAAGGGGGGGGGGGGCTATCAGCCCCAGCATTTT. It is translated as CASAKGGGGYQPQHF.

This clonotype was recorded at least ten times. The chain employs TRBV5-1 and TRBJ2-7; D is possibly TRBD1 (6 bases). V dropped 1 base and J dropped 3 bases, with 17 bases sitting between them. Looked up from germline, CDR1 is SGHRS and CDR2 is YFSETQ. This CDR3 spans 16 amino acids. CDR3 coding DNA: TGCGCCAGCAGCTTGTTGGGAAACAGGGAAGACTACGAGCAGTACTTC. This gives the protein CASSLLGNREDYEQYF.

The rearrangement joins TRBV5-4 to TRBJ2-7; 8 nucleotides match TRBD2. The CDR3 runs to 15 residues. The J segment lost 3 bases and the V segment lost 2 bases, leaving 7 bases of the junction unmatched. Germline lookup yields CDR1 SGHNT and CDR2 YYREEE (reference sequence). CDR3 in DNA: TGTGCCAGCAGCTTTTCGGATAGCGGGAACTACGAGCAGTACTTC. Encoded protein: CASSFSDSGNYEQYF.